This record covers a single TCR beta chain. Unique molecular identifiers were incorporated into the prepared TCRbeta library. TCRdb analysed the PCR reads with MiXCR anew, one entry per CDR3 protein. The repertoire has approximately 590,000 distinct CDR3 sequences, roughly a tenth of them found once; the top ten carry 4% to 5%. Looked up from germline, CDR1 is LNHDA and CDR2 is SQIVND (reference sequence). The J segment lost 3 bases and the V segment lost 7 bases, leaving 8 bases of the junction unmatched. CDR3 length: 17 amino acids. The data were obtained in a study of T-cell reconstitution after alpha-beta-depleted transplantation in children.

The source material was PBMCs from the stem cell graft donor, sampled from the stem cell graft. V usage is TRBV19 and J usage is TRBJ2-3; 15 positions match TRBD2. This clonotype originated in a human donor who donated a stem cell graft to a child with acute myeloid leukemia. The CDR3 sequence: CASKSFGTSGRTDTQYF. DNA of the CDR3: TGTGCCAGTAAATCGTTCGGGACTAGCGGGAGGACAGATACGCAGTATTTT. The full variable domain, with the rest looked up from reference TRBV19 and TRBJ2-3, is DGGITQSPKYLFRKEGQNVTLSCEQNLNHDAMYWYRQDPGQGLRLIYYSQIVNDFQKGDIAEGYSVSREKKESFPLTVTSAQKNPTAFYLCASKSFGTSGRTDTQYFGPGTRLTVL.